The 32 T cell receptor beta chains below were found in one sample sequenced in a study of OX40 agonist ivuxolimab in advanced cancers. Some clones are missing from TCRdb's copy, which holds only in-frame ones; the method was immunoSEQ multiplex PCR. Here the sample spans around 37,000 clones, 81% being singletons. Sequences were derived from CD4+ or CD8+ T cells sorted from blood, sampled in a trial of the OX40 agonist ivuxolimab. These receptors came from an adult with an advanced solid tumor such as melanoma, head and neck, liver or kidney cancer.

The chain combines TRBV5-5 with TRBJ1-1; the D is unclear. The V gene's germline CDR1 is SGHKS and CDR2 YYEKEE (reference sequence). There are 13 residues in the CDR3. V gave up 2 bases and J gave up 1 base, with 6 bases separating them. The DNA for the CDR3 is TGTGCCAGCAGCTTAGTCCCGAACACTGAAGCTTTCTTT. Its translation is CASSLVPNTEAFF.

This rearrangement joins TRBV7-2 to TRBJ1-5, with D possibly being TRBD1 (6 bases). Germline V gene lookup returns CDR1 SGHTA and CDR2 FQGNSA. This CDR3 comprises 15 residues. V dropped 1 base and J dropped 3 bases, with 10 bases sitting between them. The CDR3 is CASSLETGYNQPQHF. In nucleotides, the CDR3 is TGTGCCAGCAGCTTAGAGACAGGTTACAATCAGCCCCAGCATTTT.

The CDR3 DNA reads TGTGCCAGCAGGGCAGGGACAGGGTTGGATGGCTACACCTTC. Protein product: CASRAGTGLDGYTF. V usage is TRBV28 and J usage is TRBJ1-2, with 9 bases identical to TRBD1. The CDR3 extends over 14 amino acids. Germline values: CDR1 MDHEN, CDR2 SYDVKM. V lost 6 bases and J lost 6; bases outside the gene matches: 8.

The V gene is TRBV7-9, the J gene TRBJ2-7, with no clear D. CDR3 size: 15 residues. Trimming shortened V by 7 bases and J by 0 bases, and 16 bases separated the two germline ends. Germline V gene sequence: CDR1 SEHNR, CDR2 FQNEAQ (reference sequence). The CDR3, as DNA: TGTGCCAGCACCAATCGAGGCAGCCCCTCCTACGAGCAGTACTTC. Its protein is CASTNRGSPSYEQYF.

The rearrangement links TRBV4-1 to TRBJ1-1; tentative D call: TRBD1 (6 bases). CDR3 length: 14 residues. Germline loops: CDR1 MGHRA, CDR2 YSYEKL. Trimming stripped 5 bases from V and 2 bases from J, with 12 bases between. CDR3 sequence (DNA): TGCGCCAGCAGCACCCGGACAGAAAACACTGAAGCTTTCTTT. It is translated as CASSTRTENTEAFF.

The chain combines TRBV10-3 with TRBJ2-3; no clear D. The CDR3 contains 14 residues. V was pared by 4 bases and J by 1 base, with 9 bases between. Germline CDR1 reads ENHRY; CDR2 reads SYGVKD. CDR3: CAISAGGGTDTQYF. The CDR3 DNA reads as TGTGCCATCAGTGCAGGTGGTGGCACAGATACGCAGTATTTT.

The table lists this clone with a count of one. V is TRBV7-9 and J is TRBJ2-1, with TRBD2 as a possible D gene (6 bases). Germline V gene data show CDR1 as SEHNR and CDR2 as FQNEAQ (reference sequence). V lost 5 bases, J lost 8 bases, and 13 bases lay in between. There are 13 residues in the CDR3. CDR3 sequence (DNA): TGTGCCAGCAGCCCCCCTAGCGTCCATGAGCAGTTCTTC. This sequence encodes CASSPPSVHEQFF. Full variable domain (missing parts from reference TRBV7-9 and TRBJ2-1): DTGVSQNPRHKITKRGQNVTFRCDPISEHNRLYWYRQTLGQGPEFLTYFQNEAQLEKSRLLSDRFSAERPKGSFSTLEIQRTEQGDSAMYLCASSPPSVHEQFFGPGTRLTVL.

The V call is TRBV11-2, the J call TRBJ2-3; 15 nucleotides align to TRBD2. This CDR3 spans 19 amino acids. The ends lost 1 base at V and 5 bases at J; junction bases unmatched: 10. In germline, CDR1 is SGHAT, CDR2 FQNNGV. CDR3 protein: CASSLVPPGLAGGGDTQYF. The CDR3 region has the DNA TGTGCCAGCAGCTTAGTCCCCCCGGGACTAGCGGGAGGTGGAGATACGCAGTATTTT. Together with reference TRBV11-2 and TRBJ2-3, the CDR3 gives the full variable domain: EAGVAQSPRYKIIEKRQSVAFWCNPISGHATLYWYQQILGQGPKLLIQFQNNGVVDDSQLPKDRFSAERLKGVDSTLKIQPAKLEDSAVYLCASSLVPPGLAGGGDTQYFGPGTRLTVL.

The chain is built from TRBV19 and TRBJ1-5; D is undetermined. The ends were cut back, 4 bases at V and 3 bases at J, with 13 bases in the middle. Per germline, CDR1 LNHDA and CDR2 SQIVND (reference sequence). There are 15 residues in the CDR3. CDR3 residues: CASSTELQHNQPQHF. CDR3 in DNA: TGTGCCAGTAGTACGGAATTACAACACAATCAGCCCCAGCATTTT. The whole variable domain, filled in from reference TRBV19 and TRBJ1-5, reads DGGITQSPKYLFRKEGQNVTLSCEQNLNHDAMYWYRQDPGQGLRLIYYSQIVNDFQKGDIAEGYSVSREKKESFPLTVTSAQKNPTAFYLCASSTELQHNQPQHFGDGTRLSIL.

The rearrangement joins TRBV6-1 to TRBJ2-7; possible D gene TRBD1, 6 bases. The CDR3 is 13 residues long. Trimming took 4 bases from V and 4 from J, leaving 11 bases between them. CDR1 is MNHNS, CDR2 SASEGT, per germline. CDR3 sequence reads: CASSVRGIYEQYF. CDR3 nucleotides: TGTGCCAGCAGTGTCAGGGGCATTTACGAGCAGTACTTC.

This clone was found a few times. The J gene is TRBJ1-6, the V gene TRBV16, with 10 bases lining up with TRBD1. V lost 2 bases, J lost 9 bases, and 4 bases stayed unmatched. In germline, CDR1 is KGHSY, CDR2 FQNENV. The CDR3 length is 15 residues. The CDR3 sequence: CASSQRDRGFSPLHF. The CDR3 nucleotides read TGTGCCAGCAGCCAAAGGGACAGGGGTTTTTCACCCCTCCACTTT.

This chain uses TRBV5-5 with TRBJ1-4, with D maybe TRBD1 (6 bases). Germline V gene data show CDR1 as SGHKS and CDR2 as YYEKEE (reference sequence). Trimming removed 4 bases from V and 7 bases from J, with 11 bases in between. The CDR3 contains 13 residues. The CDR3 reads CASSHRDIEKLFF. CDR3 bases: TGTGCCAGCAGCCACCGGGACATTGAAAAACTGTTTTTT.

V gene TRBV28 combines with J gene TRBJ2-7; 14 bases agree with TRBD2. CDR1 and CDR2 from the germline V gene are MDHEN and SYDVKM. Germline trimming cut 5 bases from V and 5 bases from J; bases unmatched to any gene: 5. The CDR3 spans 15 residues. The DNA for the CDR3 is TGTGCCAGCAGTCCCTGGACTAGCGGGGGGAACGAGCAGTACTTC. Translating gives CASSPWTSGGNEQYF. Filled out from reference TRBV28 and TRBJ2-7, the complete variable domain reads DVKVTQSSRYLVKRTGEKVFLECVQDMDHENMFWYRQDPGLGLRLIYFSYDVKMKEKGDIPEGYSVSREKKERFSLILESASTNQTSMYLCASSPWTSGGNEQYFGPGTRLTVT.

CDR3 in amino acids: CAISETGNYGYTF. CDR3 coding DNA: TGTGCCATCAGTGAGACTGGGAACTATGGCTACACCTTC. V usage is TRBV10-3 and J usage is TRBJ1-2; D is undetermined. This CDR3 comprises 13 residues. CDR1 is ENHRY and CDR2 is SYGVKD in the germline V gene. V gave up 2 bases and J gave up 2 bases, with 6 bases separating them.

The CDR3, as DNA: TGTGCCAGCAGTTATTTGGGAAGCACTGAAGCTTTCTTT. This translates into CASSYLGSTEAFF. The chain joins TRBV6-5 to TRBJ1-1; D unresolved. Per the germline V gene, CDR1 is MNHEY and CDR2 is SVGAGI. Trimming stripped 3 bases from V and 4 bases from J, with 9 bases between. The CDR3 has 13 residues.

The chain couples TRBV30 to TRBJ1-2; no definite D call. From germline, CDR1 is GTSNPN and CDR2 SVGIG (reference sequence). The CDR3 is 13 residues long. V was cut by 4 bases and J by 0 bases, with 9 bases left in between. The CDR3 region has the DNA TGTGCCTGGACCCCCGGGCCTAACTATGGCTACACCTTC. It is translated as CAWTPGPNYGYTF.

This sequence joins TRBV18 and TRBJ1-5; maybe TRBD1 (6 bases). Per germline, CDR1 KGHSH and CDR2 LQKENI. The CDR3 is made up of 18 amino acids. Trimming pared 3 bases from V and 0 bases from J, leaving 18 bases between. CDR3 sequence (DNA): TGTGCCAGCTCACCTCGAAGAACAGGGCCTGATAGCAATCAGCCCCAGCATTTT. It codes for CASSPRRTGPDSNQPQHF.

This chain links TRBV7-8 with TRBJ2-5, with no clear D. Trimming left V 2 bases short and J 5 bases short, with 6 bases between. Germline loops: CDR1 SGHVS, CDR2 FQNEAQ. The CDR3 length is 12 residues. CDR3 in amino acids: CASSLFAETQYF. CDR3 nucleotide sequence: TGTGCCAGCAGCTTATTCGCCGAGACCCAGTACTTC.

The chain combines TRBV20-1 with TRBJ2-7; TRBD1 aligns across 8 bases. This CDR3 is built from 11 residues. The V and J ends lost 4 bases and 5 bases, in that order; junction bases with no gene match: 1. The germline V gene has CDR1 DFQATT and CDR2 SNEGSKA (reference sequence). CDR3 in amino acids: CSATDRDEQYF. In DNA, the CDR3 is TGCAGTGCTACGGACAGGGACGAGCAGTACTTC.

The chain links TRBV6-6 to TRBJ1-1, with D possibly matching TRBD1 (5 bases). The V gene's germline CDR1 is MNHNY and CDR2 SVGAGI (reference sequence). V dropped 6 bases and J dropped 1 base, with 18 bases sitting between them. This CDR3 contains 16 residues. CDR3 residues: CASRPPGGSSNTEAFF. DNA for the CDR3: TGTGCCAGCAGGCCACCTGGGGGTTCCTCGAACACTGAAGCTTTCTTT.

This chain links TRBV7-2 with TRBJ2-1; the D gene could be TRBD1 or TRBD2 (5 bases each). The V and J ends lost 2 bases and 6 bases respectively, with 14 bases between them. The CDR3 spans 15 residues. Germline V gives CDR1 SGHTA, CDR2 FQGNSA. The CDR3 DNA sequence: TGTGCCAGCAGCTTAAGGCAGGGAGTCGGCAATGAGCAGTTCTTC. Translation: CASSLRQGVGNEQFF.

The chain carries TRBV18 and TRBJ2-2, with D possibly being TRBD1 or TRBD2 (5 bases each). The V gene's germline CDR1 is KGHSH and CDR2 LQKENI. The CDR3 covers 17 residues. The V end lost 6 bases, the J end lost 5 bases, and 22 bases lay between the germline ends. The CDR3 DNA reads TGTGCCAGCTCCCCCCGAGCGCCAGGGACCGGGACCGGGGAGCTGTTTTTT. It codes for CASSPRAPGTGTGELFF.

The rearrangement links TRBV19 to TRBJ1-2, with a tentative D call TRBD1 (5 bases). The CDR3 extends over 13 amino acids. Germline loops: CDR1 LNHDA, CDR2 SQIVND (reference sequence). Trimming left V 6 bases short and J 9 bases short, with 17 bases between. CDR3 sequence (DNA): TGTGCCAGTAGCCTAAAAGAGGGGCGCAGCTACACCTTC. Translation: CASSLKEGRSYTF.

The rearrangement uses TRBV5-6 and TRBJ1-3; tentative D call: TRBD1 (5 bases). This CDR3 is 14 amino acids long. Germline CDR1 is SGHDT and CDR2 is YYEEEE. Trimming removed 0 bases from V and 3 bases from J, with 7 bases in between. In DNA form, the CDR3 reads TGTGCCAGCAGCTTGGGCAGGGATGGAAACACCATATATTTT. It is translated as CASSLGRDGNTIYF.

Only a few counts were recorded for this clone. The chain has TRBV4-2 and TRBJ2-1, with D tentatively TRBD2 (6 bases). Trimming removed 3 bases at V and 3 bases at J, with 15 bases between. CDR3 length: 16 amino acids. Looked up from germline, CDR1 is LGHNA and CDR2 is YNFKEQ. The DNA for the CDR3 is TGTGCCAGCAGCCAGGACCGGGACTCCCACTACAATGAGCAGTTCTTC. Amino acid sequence: CASSQDRDSHYNEQFF.

This clone was picked up a small number of times. V is TRBV4-3 and J is TRBJ2-7; D is unclear. This CDR3 is built from 14 residues. Germline lookup yields CDR1 LGHNA and CDR2 YSLEER. V was pared by 1 base and J by 3 bases, with 10 bases between. The CDR3 here is CASSQGFGGYEQYF. DNA of the CDR3: TGCGCCAGCAGCCAAGGGTTTGGTGGCTACGAGCAGTACTTC.

The chain carries TRBV6-5 and TRBJ2-2; TRBD1 is a possible D gene (5 bases). Looked up from germline, CDR1 is MNHEY and CDR2 is SVGAGI. V gave up 5 bases and J gave up 3 bases, with 13 bases separating them. The CDR3 covers 15 residues. For the CDR3, the DNA is TGTGCCAGCAGTAAGGGGTCAGGGTACACCGGGGAGCTGTTTTTT. It codes for CASSKGSGYTGELFF.

V and J are TRBV4-1 and TRBJ1-2; D call uncertain. Germline-derived CDR1 and CDR2 are MGHRA and YSYEKL. V lost 0 bases, J lost 8 bases, and 13 bases lay in between. The length of the CDR3 is 14 residues. The CDR3 sequence: CASSQDQIGGGYTF. The CDR3 DNA reads TGCGCCAGCAGCCAAGACCAAATCGGAGGCGGCTACACCTTC.

The V gene is TRBV6-1, the J gene TRBJ2-1; possibly TRBD2 for D (6 bases). The CDR3 is 14 amino acids. The V and J ends lost 8 bases and 0 bases respectively, with 11 bases between them. Germline values: CDR1 MNHNS, CDR2 SASEGT. Here the CDR3 reads CASGGENSYNEQFF. The CDR3 nucleotides read TGTGCCAGCGGCGGGGAAAACTCCTACAATGAGCAGTTCTTC.

A note on this clone: The sample carries other DNA sequences with the same CDR3. The chain joins TRBV6-1 to TRBJ1-5, with 7 bases identical to TRBD1. The junction had 9 bases not matched to a gene; V was cut back by 7 bases and J by 3 bases. The CDR3 is 15 residues long. Germline V lookup: CDR1 MNHNS, CDR2 SASEGT. CDR3 sequence (DNA): TGTGCCAGCATCGAAAGACAGGGTCCCAATCAGCCCCAGCATTTT. Its translation is CASIERQGPNQPQHF.

The rearrangement joins TRBV30 to TRBJ2-2; possibly TRBD2 for D (5 bases). This CDR3 has 16 amino acids. The ends were cut back, 0 bases at V and 7 bases at J, with 18 bases in the middle. Germline V gene lookup returns CDR1 GTSNPN and CDR2 SVGIG (reference sequence). The CDR3 DNA reads TGTGCCTGGAGTGTCCGGGGTCGGGGTAATTACGGGGAGCTGTTTTTT. Encoded protein: CAWSVRGRGNYGELFF.

V and J are TRBV5-1 and TRBJ2-3; tentatively, D is TRBD1 (5 bases). The germline V gene encodes CDR1 SGHRS and CDR2 YFSETQ. V was shortened by 0 bases and J by 3 bases, with 11 bases between the two germline ends. This CDR3 is 15 amino acids long. Here the CDR3 reads CASSLAWAGTDTQYF. CDR3 DNA: TGCGCCAGCAGCTTGGCCTGGGCAGGGACAGATACGCAGTATTTT. The full variable domain, in which reference TRBV5-1 and TRBJ2-3 provide the parts outside the CDR3, is KAGVTQTPRYLIKTRGQQVTLSCSPISGHRSVSWYQQTPGQGLQFLFEYFSETQRNKGNFPGRFSGRQFSNSRSEMNVSTLELGDSALYLCASSLAWAGTDTQYFGPGTRLTVL.